The TCR beta chain described here comes from a study of CD8+ T cells in alopecia areata. Study-wide context: Tofacitinib was taken orally by treated patients, and the dose was 5 to 10 mg twice daily.

Following extraction, RNA underwent reverse transcription to cDNA, which served as the sequencing template. Profiled with immunoSEQ multiplex PCR; TCRdb holds only in-frame clones, not every one. The repertoire consists of 100,000 to 150,000 clones, with approximately 53% occurring once and the leading ten covering 3.5% to 5.5%. The study, taken as a whole, reports: Alphabeta T cells residing in normal skin are also sequenced in scalp samples.

To note about this clone: Its cognate antigen is unknown.

The CDR3 runs to 17 residues. The V and J ends lost 6 bases and 1 base, in that order; junction bases with no gene match: 12. From germline, CDR1 is MDHEN and CDR2 SYDVKM. Sample: CD4+ T cells sorted from blood, taken at week 0. The chain links TRBV28 to TRBJ2-3; 8 nucleotides agree with TRBD2. This sequence originates from a human donor with alopecia areata. CDR3: CASSWFGAGGGTDTQYF. The CDR3 nucleotides are TGTGCCAGCAGCTGGTTCGGCGCGGGAGGAGGCACAGATACGCAGTATTTT.